This T cell receptor beta chain derives from a study of cytomegalovirus exposure and HLA in healthy donors. Study in general: Around 80 million unique TCR sequences came from HLA-typed donors in an early release. Of all 400 or so donors who were genotyped, roughly 85% belonged to the Caucasian-associated ancestry cluster.

A multiplex PCR was run with 60 Vbeta primers and 13 Jbeta primers. Assay used: immunoSEQ multiplex PCR; TCRdb lists only in-frame clones, some missing. There are around 110,000 clones in the sample, with roughly 3.7% held by the top ten. Trimming took off 4 bases at V and 8 bases at J, with 13 bases between the two ends. In germline, CDR1 is SGHRS, CDR2 YFSETQ. The CDR3 sequence is 13 residues long. For this clone: The identical CDR3 is also encoded by other nucleotide sequences in the sample.

Sequenced: PBMCs. J is TRBJ2-1 and V is TRBV5-1; tentatively, D is TRBD1 (5 bases). The origin of this receptor is a man aged 25 to 45 in good health and CMV-seronegative. CDR3 protein: CASSNQGADEQFF. The CDR3, as DNA: TGCGCCAGCAGCAACCAAGGGGCGGATGAGCAGTTCTTC.